This T cell receptor beta chain was observed in a study of identical twins. Study-level results: Partial confounding of zero-insertion analyses by invariant MAIT and iNKT cells was possible. In monozygotic twins, models underestimated the sharing of out-of-frame TCR alpha.

As concerns this clonotype: Its target is not known. Germline is not matched at one junction end, which may reflect a read error.

The germline V gene encodes CDR1 SGHTA and CDR2 FQGNSA. This CDR3 spans 11 amino acids. Each CDR3 protein gets one entry after TCRdb re-called the 5' RACE reads with MiXCR. The sample lists 460,000 or so distinct CDR3 sequences, 13% to 15% occurring once. These data were also filed under a second study, of yellow fever vaccine responses in identical twins.

Source material: CD4+ T cells sorted from blood. This chain uses TRBV7-2 with TRBJ1-3; D gene unclear. The origin of this receptor is a woman aged 18-35 years in good health. CDR3 bases: TGTGCCAGCAGCCCTGGGAACACCATATATTTT. Its protein is CASSPGNTIYF.